The clone carrying this T cell receptor (beta chain) was seen repeatedly, ten times or more. Its antigen is undetermined. V dropped 5 bases and J dropped 7 bases, with 17 bases sitting between them. The germline CDR1 and CDR2 sequences are DFQATT and SNEGSKA (reference sequence). This CDR3 has 14 residues. This sample stems from a study of T cell repertoires in cytomegalovirus infection. TCRdb called the reads again in MiXCR, with one record for every CDR3 protein. The data hold about 250,000 distinct CDR3 sequences, with about a sixth observed a single time. Study results and limitations: Dominant in the ex vivo response were TCR beta clonotypes restricted by HLA-C and specific for CMV.

Sequencing was performed on CD8+ T cells from PBMCs. This TCR derives from a human donor in good health (CMV status not recorded). Some clones in this sample may be carry-over from other donors' samples. The rearrangement uses TRBV20-1 and TRBJ2-2; D tentatively reads TRBD1 or TRBD2 (5 bases each). CDR3 nucleotides: TGCAGTGCTTCCGGCCCCGAGGGGAGCGGGGAGCTGTTTTTT. Its protein product is CSASGPEGSGELFF.